A selection of T cell receptor beta chains follows, all from one sample in a study of blood T cells in healthy people across ages. TCRdb processed the 5' RACE reads anew with MiXCR; each CDR3 protein has one entry. The sample comprises 750,000 to 950,000 distinct CDR3 sequences, under 35% of which are singletons, and roughly 10% rests with the top ten. These data are also associated with another study on T cells of mothers and their children.

Sequencing used blood. The receptors derive from a middle-aged woman in good health. Both conserved end residues are part of each CDR3. Fields, in order: J gene, clone size, V gene, D gene, CDR3 DNA, CDR3 protein. The D gene is left open where the match is weak. Not every row has a clone size; where given, it reads once, few, many or a size class.

J gene: TRBJ2-1
clone size: few
V gene: TRBV5-6
D gene: .
CDR3 DNA: TGTGCCAGCAGCCCGGGCCTGGGGTCCAATGAGCAGTTCTTC
CDR3 protein: CASSPGLGSNEQFF

J gene: TRBJ2-2
clone size: few
V gene: TRBV7-6
D gene: .
CDR3 DNA: TGTGCCAGCAGCCAAATAGGAGGGGACACCGGGGAGCTGTTTTTT
CDR3 protein: CASSQIGGDTGELFF

J gene: TRBJ2-1
clone size: .
V gene: TRBV29-1
D gene: TRBD2
CDR3 DNA: TGCAGCGTTGCCGCGGGGGACAATGAGCAGTTCTTC
CDR3 protein: CSVAAGDNEQFF

J gene: TRBJ2-1
clone size: .
V gene: TRBV6-5
D gene: .
CDR3 DNA: TGTGCCAGCAGGTTTGACAATGAGCAGTTCTTC
CDR3 protein: CASRFDNEQFF

J gene: TRBJ1-5
clone size: few
V gene: TRBV19
D gene: TRBD1
CDR3 DNA: TGTGCCAGTAGTACAGCTGACAGGGGGCTCATTAGCCATCAGCCCCAGCATTTT
CDR3 protein: CASSTADRGLISHQPQHF

J gene: TRBJ1-2
clone size: few
V gene: TRBV30
D gene: TRBD1
CDR3 DNA: TGTGCCTGGAGTGAGGCAGGGGGCTATGGCTACACCTTC
CDR3 protein: CAWSEAGGYGYTF

J gene: TRBJ2-7
clone size: many
V gene: TRBV12-3/TRBV12-4
D gene: TRBD1
CDR3 DNA: TGTGCCAGCAGGCCCTCCGGGACAGGGGTCCGTGAGCAGTACTTC
CDR3 protein: CASRPSGTGVREQYF

J gene: TRBJ2-1
clone size: .
V gene: TRBV4-1
D gene: .
CDR3 DNA: TGCGCCAGCAGCCCCCAATCTCGAGGGGGGGACAATGAGCAGTTCTTC
CDR3 protein: CASSPQSRGGDNEQFF

J gene: TRBJ1-2
clone size: few
V gene: TRBV28
D gene: TRBD1
CDR3 DNA: TGTGCCAGCAGCGGGACAGGGGATGGGTATGGCTACACCTTC
CDR3 protein: CASSGTGDGYGYTF

J gene: TRBJ2-7
clone size: many
V gene: TRBV7-2
D gene: .
CDR3 DNA: TGTGCCAGCGGCATTACCTACGAGCAGTACTTC
CDR3 protein: CASGITYEQYF

J gene: TRBJ2-1
clone size: .
V gene: TRBV7-9
D gene: TRBD1
CDR3 DNA: TGTGCCAGCAGCTTAGATTTCGGGACAGGGGGCAATGAGCAGTTCTTC
CDR3 protein: CASSLDFGTGGNEQFF

J gene: TRBJ1-2
clone size: few
V gene: TRBV6-2/TRBV6-3
D gene: TRBD1
CDR3 DNA: TGTACCAGCAGCTACGCCCGACAGGGAGGAAGCTACACCTTC
CDR3 protein: CTSSYARQGGSYTF

J gene: TRBJ1-5
clone size: few
V gene: TRBV15
D gene: .
CDR3 DNA: TGTGCCACCAGCAAAGGGGTCGGCAATCAGCCCCAGCATTTT
CDR3 protein: CATSKGVGNQPQHF

J gene: TRBJ2-4
clone size: .
V gene: TRBV6-6
D gene: TRBD2
CDR3 DNA: TGTGCCAGCAGTAAGACTAGCGTAGACATTCAGTACTTC
CDR3 protein: CASSKTSVDIQYF

J gene: TRBJ2-7
clone size: many
V gene: TRBV5-1
D gene: .
CDR3 DNA: TGCGCCAGCAGCTGGAGGGCGGAGCAGTACTTC
CDR3 protein: CASSWRAEQYF

J gene: TRBJ2-1
clone size: many
V gene: TRBV7-2
D gene: TRBD2
CDR3 DNA: TGTGCCAGCAGCTTACTTGTGAGGGGTAGCGGGGGGGCCTACAATGAGCAGTTCTTC
CDR3 protein: CASSLLVRGSGGAYNEQFF

J gene: TRBJ1-5
clone size: few
V gene: TRBV28
D gene: .
CDR3 DNA: TGTGCCAGCAGTTTACCTGGGGTGGATCAGCCCCAGCATTTT
CDR3 protein: CASSLPGVDQPQHF

J gene: TRBJ1-1
clone size: .
V gene: TRBV3-1
D gene: .
CDR3 DNA: TGTGCCAGCAGCCATGTCTCAGGGGCCAATGAAGCTTTCTTT
CDR3 protein: CASSHVSGANEAFF

J gene: TRBJ1-4
clone size: few
V gene: TRBV29-1
D gene: .
CDR3 DNA: TGCAGCGTTGGAGGGGCGGCTAATGAAAAACTGTTTTTT
CDR3 protein: CSVGGAANEKLFF

J gene: TRBJ2-5
clone size: .
V gene: TRBV5-1
D gene: TRBD2
CDR3 DNA: TGCGCCAGCAGCCAGGGACTAGCGGGGCCGGCACGGGGTGGCAGGGAGACCCAGTACTTC
CDR3 protein: CASSQGLAGPARGGRETQYF

J gene: TRBJ2-5
clone size: many
V gene: TRBV7-2
D gene: .
CDR3 DNA: TGTGCCAGCAGCTTATCCGGGTCGAAAGAGACCCAGTACTTC
CDR3 protein: CASSLSGSKETQYF

J gene: TRBJ2-1
clone size: few
V gene: TRBV4-3
D gene: TRBD1
CDR3 DNA: TGCGCCAGCAGCCACGACAGGGCAAACGGCAATGAGCAGTTCTTC
CDR3 protein: CASSHDRANGNEQFF

J gene: TRBJ1-2
clone size: .
V gene: TRBV6-1
D gene: .
CDR3 DNA: TGTGCCAGCGTGATAGTGAGGGGAAACTATGGCTACACCTTC
CDR3 protein: CASVIVRGNYGYTF

J gene: TRBJ2-7
clone size: few
V gene: TRBV4-3
D gene: TRBD2
CDR3 DNA: TGCGCCAGCAGCCAAGTTGCTAGCGGCTTCTCCTACGAGCAGTACTTC
CDR3 protein: CASSQVASGFSYEQYF

J gene: TRBJ2-7
clone size: many
V gene: TRBV7-9
D gene: .
CDR3 DNA: TGTGCCAGCAGCCCCAGGACGGTCTCCTACGAGCAGTACTTC
CDR3 protein: CASSPRTVSYEQYF

J gene: TRBJ2-7
clone size: once
V gene: TRBV20-1
D gene: .
CDR3 DNA: TGCAGTGCTAGCCAGGGTTCCCAATCCTACGAGCAGTACTTC
CDR3 protein: CSASQGSQSYEQYF

J gene: TRBJ2-3
clone size: few
V gene: TRBV6-6
D gene: TRBD2
CDR3 DNA: TGTGCCAGCAGTAAGACTAGCGGATTCACAGATACGCAGTATTTT
CDR3 protein: CASSKTSGFTDTQYF

J gene: TRBJ2-3
clone size: .
V gene: TRBV7-2
D gene: .
CDR3 DNA: TGTGCCAGCAGCTTCGGGGATTCTGGAGATACGCAGTATTTT
CDR3 protein: CASSFGDSGDTQYF

J gene: TRBJ1-4
clone size: many
V gene: TRBV29-1
D gene: .
CDR3 DNA: TGCAGCGTTGAAACCGGGACACTCGCTAATGAAAAACTGTTTTTT
CDR3 protein: CSVETGTLANEKLFF

J gene: TRBJ2-7
clone size: .
V gene: TRBV6-5
D gene: TRBD2
CDR3 DNA: TGTGCCAGCAGTTACTCCGCCGGGATCGGACTAGCGGGGTCCGAGCAGTACTTC
CDR3 protein: CASSYSAGIGLAGSEQYF

J gene: TRBJ1-5
clone size: .
V gene: TRBV12-3/TRBV12-4
D gene: .
CDR3 DNA: TGTGCCAGCGGAAGGGGGAGCAATCAGCCCCAGCATTTT
CDR3 protein: CASGRGSNQPQHF

J gene: TRBJ1-4
clone size: .
V gene: TRBV7-2
D gene: .
CDR3 DNA: TGTGCCAGCAGCTTAGCATACCTCAAAATGGGGCATGAAAAACTGGTTTTT
CDR3 protein: CASSLAYLKMGHEKLVF

J gene: TRBJ1-1
clone size: .
V gene: TRBV12-3/TRBV12-4
D gene: .
CDR3 DNA: TGTGCCAGCAGCCGAAGACAGTGGGACACTGAAGCTTTCTTT
CDR3 protein: CASSRRQWDTEAFF

J gene: TRBJ1-1
clone size: .
V gene: TRBV12-3/TRBV12-4
D gene: .
CDR3 DNA: TGTGCCAGCAGTTTGACACAGGCGTTAACTGAAGCTTTCTTT
CDR3 protein: CASSLTQALTEAFF

J gene: TRBJ2-5
clone size: .
V gene: TRBV24-1
D gene: .
CDR3 DNA: TGTGCCACCAGTGACTCCGGACTCCCCATTGAGCAGTACTTC
CDR3 protein: CATSDSGLPIEQYF

J gene: TRBJ2-1
clone size: few
V gene: TRBV2
D gene: .
CDR3 DNA: TGTGCCAGCAGTGAAGCGAGCGGACTTGTTTACAATGAGCAGTTCTTC
CDR3 protein: CASSEASGLVYNEQFF

J gene: TRBJ1-1
clone size: .
V gene: TRBV13
D gene: .
CDR3 DNA: TGTGCCAGCAGCCCCGAGGGTTGGGGCACTGAAGCTTTCTTT
CDR3 protein: CASSPEGWGTEAFF

J gene: TRBJ2-5
clone size: many
V gene: TRBV20-1
D gene: .
CDR3 DNA: TGCAGTGCTAGAGAGAATTCGGGGACCCAGTACTTC
CDR3 protein: CSARENSGTQYF

J gene: TRBJ2-7
clone size: few
V gene: TRBV7-2
D gene: .
CDR3 DNA: TGTGCCAGCAGTGGTACTTTCGGGGCTTCCTACGAGCAGTACTTC
CDR3 protein: CASSGTFGASYEQYF

J gene: TRBJ2-1
clone size: many
V gene: TRBV7-2
D gene: .
CDR3 DNA: TGTGCCAGCAGCCCCATACGGTACAATGAGCAGTTCTTC
CDR3 protein: CASSPIRYNEQFF

J gene: TRBJ2-3
clone size: many
V gene: TRBV20-1
D gene: .
CDR3 DNA: TGCAGCCCGGGGGAGGGGGGGAGTACAGATACGCAGTATTTT
CDR3 protein: CSPGEGGSTDTQYF

J gene: TRBJ1-3
clone size: few
V gene: TRBV9
D gene: TRBD1
CDR3 DNA: TGTGCCAGCAGCCCCTTGCAGGGGGCTGGAAACACCATATATTTT
CDR3 protein: CASSPLQGAGNTIYF

J gene: TRBJ1-5
clone size: few
V gene: TRBV12-3/TRBV12-4
D gene: .
CDR3 DNA: TGTGCCAGCAGTCCCCGGGACCGCCTCAGAGATAGCAATCAGCCCCAGCATTTT
CDR3 protein: CASSPRDRLRDSNQPQHF

J gene: TRBJ1-1
clone size: few
V gene: TRBV7-9
D gene: .
CDR3 DNA: TGTGCCAGCAGCTTAGAGGTAGGGGGAGGCGAAGCTTTCTTT
CDR3 protein: CASSLEVGGGEAFF

J gene: TRBJ1-3
clone size: few
V gene: TRBV12-3/TRBV12-4
D gene: TRBD1
CDR3 DNA: TGTGCCAGCACCGCTCGGACAGGTCTAGTTGGAAACACCATATATTTT
CDR3 protein: CASTARTGLVGNTIYF

J gene: TRBJ1-6
clone size: .
V gene: TRBV5-1
D gene: TRBD1
CDR3 DNA: TGCGCCAGCAGCTTGGCCGTGACAGGGAATTCTCCCCTCCACTTT
CDR3 protein: CASSLAVTGNSPLHF

J gene: TRBJ2-7
clone size: .
V gene: TRBV20-1
D gene: .
CDR3 DNA: TGCAGTGCTGCCCCAGGGATCGAGCAGTACTTC
CDR3 protein: CSAAPGIEQYF

J gene: TRBJ2-7
clone size: many
V gene: TRBV5-1
D gene: TRBD1
CDR3 DNA: TGCGCCAGCAGCTTTGCGGGGACAGGGGGCTACGAGCAGTACTTC
CDR3 protein: CASSFAGTGGYEQYF

J gene: TRBJ2-3
clone size: .
V gene: TRBV9
D gene: TRBD1
CDR3 DNA: TGTGCCAGCAGCCCCCGATCCCGGACAGGGAGCACAGATACGCAGTATTTT
CDR3 protein: CASSPRSRTGSTDTQYF

J gene: TRBJ2-3
clone size: .
V gene: TRBV12-3/TRBV12-4
D gene: .
CDR3 DNA: TGTGCCAGCGCGACGTCAGATACGCAGTATTTT
CDR3 protein: CASATSDTQYF

J gene: TRBJ2-5
clone size: .
V gene: TRBV9
D gene: .
CDR3 DNA: TGTGCCAGCAGCGTAGTGGGGGCGGGGGCGAATGAGCAGTACTTC
CDR3 protein: CASSVVGAGANEQYF

J gene: TRBJ2-6
clone size: .
V gene: TRBV7-2
D gene: .
CDR3 DNA: TGTGCCAGCAGCTTATGGACAGCTGCTTCTGGGGCCAACGTCCTGACTTTC
CDR3 protein: CASSLWTAASGANVLTF

J gene: TRBJ2-7
clone size: many
V gene: TRBV4-1
D gene: .
CDR3 DNA: TGCGCCAGCAGCCAAGATGGCACTACCCACTCCTACGAGCAGTACTTC
CDR3 protein: CASSQDGTTHSYEQYF

J gene: TRBJ2-7
clone size: .
V gene: TRBV30
D gene: .
CDR3 DNA: TGTGCCTGTCGAGGGGACATTGGCGACGAGCAGTACTTC
CDR3 protein: CACRGDIGDEQYF

J gene: TRBJ1-2
clone size: few
V gene: TRBV28
D gene: TRBD1
CDR3 DNA: TGTGCCAGCAGTTTCCCCAGGGGGCTGAACTATGGCTACACCTTC
CDR3 protein: CASSFPRGLNYGYTF

J gene: TRBJ1-5
clone size: few
V gene: TRBV5-8
D gene: .
CDR3 DNA: TGTGCCAGCAGCTGGGCCGTGAATCAGCCCCAGCATTTT
CDR3 protein: CASSWAVNQPQHF

J gene: TRBJ2-5
clone size: many
V gene: TRBV9
D gene: .
CDR3 DNA: TGTGCCAGCAGCGTAGGTCCCCAAGAGACCCAGTACTTC
CDR3 protein: CASSVGPQETQYF

J gene: TRBJ1-6
clone size: few
V gene: TRBV28
D gene: TRBD1
CDR3 DNA: TGTGCCAGCAGTTTACCGGGACAGGTAGATTCACCCCTCCACTTT
CDR3 protein: CASSLPGQVDSPLHF

J gene: TRBJ1-6
clone size: .
V gene: TRBV3-1
D gene: .
CDR3 DNA: TGTGCCAGCAGCCAAGTGGGGGGAAACTCGCCCCTCCACTTT
CDR3 protein: CASSQVGGNSPLHF